This TCR beta chain was documented in a study of cytomegalovirus exposure and HLA in healthy donors. CDR1 and CDR2 from the germline V gene are MNHNS and SASEGT. With 2 bases removed from V and 5 bases from J, the gap between germline ends came to 7 bases. The CDR3 is 13 amino acids. Vbeta (60) and Jbeta (13) primers were used in the PCR. Clones were sequenced by immunoSEQ multiplex PCR, and TCRdb holds only the in-frame ones, with some missing. The repertoire holds 150,000 to 200,000 clones, with 70% to 80% as singletons. A remark on this clone: As yet, its antigen is unknown.

Study findings and constraints: Clonal expansion, a later analysis showed, was greater in HLA-associated TCR beta chains than in equally common others.

This sequence originates from a man aged 25-45 years in good health and CMV-seronegative. This chain links TRBV6-1 with TRBJ1-5, with D unresolved. Material for sequencing was PBMCs. CDR3 in amino acids: CASSERVHQPQHF. CDR3 in DNA: TGTGCCAGCAGTGAACGGGTTCATCAGCCCCAGCATTTT.